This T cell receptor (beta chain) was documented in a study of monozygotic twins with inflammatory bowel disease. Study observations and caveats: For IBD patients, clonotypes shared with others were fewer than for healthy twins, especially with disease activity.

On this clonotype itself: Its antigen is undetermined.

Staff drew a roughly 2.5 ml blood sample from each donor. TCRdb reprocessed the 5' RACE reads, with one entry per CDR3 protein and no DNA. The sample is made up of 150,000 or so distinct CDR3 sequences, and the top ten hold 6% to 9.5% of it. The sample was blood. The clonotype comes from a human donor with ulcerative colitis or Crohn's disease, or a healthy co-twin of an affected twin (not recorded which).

CDR3 region: CASSNEGIAGELFF. This rearrangement joins TRBV7-9 to TRBJ2-2; TCRdb gives TRBD1 as the D gene, but with no DNA this cannot be confirmed. CDR3 length equals 14 residues. Looked up from germline, CDR1 is SEHNR and CDR2 is FQNEAQ (reference sequence).